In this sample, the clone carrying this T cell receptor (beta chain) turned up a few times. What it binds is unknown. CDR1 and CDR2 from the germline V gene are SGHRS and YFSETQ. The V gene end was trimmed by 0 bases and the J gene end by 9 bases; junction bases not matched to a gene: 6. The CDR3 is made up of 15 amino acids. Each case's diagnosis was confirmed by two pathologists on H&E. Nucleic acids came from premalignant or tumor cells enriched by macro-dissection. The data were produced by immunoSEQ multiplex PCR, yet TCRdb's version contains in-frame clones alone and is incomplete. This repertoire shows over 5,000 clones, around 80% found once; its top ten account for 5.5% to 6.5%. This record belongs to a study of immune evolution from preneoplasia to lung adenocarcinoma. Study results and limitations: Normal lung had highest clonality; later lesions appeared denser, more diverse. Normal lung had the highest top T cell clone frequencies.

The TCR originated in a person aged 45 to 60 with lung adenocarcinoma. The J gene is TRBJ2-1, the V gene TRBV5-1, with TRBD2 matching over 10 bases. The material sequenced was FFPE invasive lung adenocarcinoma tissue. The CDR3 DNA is TGCGCCAGCAGCTTGGCCCTAGCGGGAGATGGTGAGCAGTTCTTC. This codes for CASSLALAGDGEQFF.